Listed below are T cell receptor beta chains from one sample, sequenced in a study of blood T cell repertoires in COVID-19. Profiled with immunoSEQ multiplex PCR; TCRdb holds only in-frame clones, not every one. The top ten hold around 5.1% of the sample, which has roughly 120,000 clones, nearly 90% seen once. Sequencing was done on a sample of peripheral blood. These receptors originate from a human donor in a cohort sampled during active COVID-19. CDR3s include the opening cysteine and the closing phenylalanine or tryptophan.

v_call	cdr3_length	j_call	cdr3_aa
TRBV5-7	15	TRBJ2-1	CASIQTGAPYNEQFF
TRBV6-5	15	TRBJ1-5	CASQPQQGGNQPQHF
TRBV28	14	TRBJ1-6	CASSLRRSNSPLHF
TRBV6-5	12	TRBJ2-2	CVVERETGELFF
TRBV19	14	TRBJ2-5	CASGQNQGFGTQYF
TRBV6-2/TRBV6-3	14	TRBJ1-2	CASSFSDSNYGYTF
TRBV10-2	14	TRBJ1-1	CASSESGENTEAFF
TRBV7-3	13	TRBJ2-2	CASRRLGVGELFF
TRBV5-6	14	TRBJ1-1	CASSPGSLGTEAFF
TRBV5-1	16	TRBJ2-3	CASSTLAGAGTDTQYF
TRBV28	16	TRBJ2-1	CASTGQLADSYNEQFF
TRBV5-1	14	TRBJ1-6	CASSLEGSRAILHF
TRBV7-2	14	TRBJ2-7	CASSLAGTSYEQYF
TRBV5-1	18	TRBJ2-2	CASSLGARHSPNTGELFF
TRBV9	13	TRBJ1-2	CASSGPGGRGYTF
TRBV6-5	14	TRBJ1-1	CASFQTSGSTEAFF
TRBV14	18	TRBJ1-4	CASSPNYGTGGRKVELFF
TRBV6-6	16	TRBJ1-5	CASRGLLGQASQPQHF
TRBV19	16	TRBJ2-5	CASSIHRSRLGETQYF
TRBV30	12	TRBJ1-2	CAWSAGGNGYTF
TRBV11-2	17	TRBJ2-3	CASSLEDGDLRTDTQYF
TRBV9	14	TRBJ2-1	CASSASGKLNEQFF
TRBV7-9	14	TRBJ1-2	CASTGLEVLLGYTF
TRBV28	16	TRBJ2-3	CASSLSSGTATDTQYF
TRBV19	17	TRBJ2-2	CASFTSGRVPNTGELFF
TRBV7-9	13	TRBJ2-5	CASSLSGLETQYF
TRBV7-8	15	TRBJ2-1	CASSLGAGMGHEQFF
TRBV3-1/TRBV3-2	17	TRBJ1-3	CASSQSTVRVSGNTIYF
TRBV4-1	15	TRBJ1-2	CASSQDRQVEDGYTF
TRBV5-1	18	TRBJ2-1	CASSSVSWRTGAYNEQFF
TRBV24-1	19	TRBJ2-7	CATSDLNRRARGMTYEQYF
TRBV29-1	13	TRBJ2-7	CSVGQGTPYEQYF
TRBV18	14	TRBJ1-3	CASSPGAGVDTIYF
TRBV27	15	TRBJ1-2	CASSTLDSLSAGYTF
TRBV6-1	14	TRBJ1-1	CASSEWQAYTEAFF
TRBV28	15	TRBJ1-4	CASSSLQGGGEKLFF
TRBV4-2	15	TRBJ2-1	CASSQVGGQINEQFF
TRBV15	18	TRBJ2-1	CATSRDLSGTSGRVEQFF
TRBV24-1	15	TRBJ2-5	CATSDRGTSQETQYF
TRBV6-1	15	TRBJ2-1	CASSEVRDSYNEQFF